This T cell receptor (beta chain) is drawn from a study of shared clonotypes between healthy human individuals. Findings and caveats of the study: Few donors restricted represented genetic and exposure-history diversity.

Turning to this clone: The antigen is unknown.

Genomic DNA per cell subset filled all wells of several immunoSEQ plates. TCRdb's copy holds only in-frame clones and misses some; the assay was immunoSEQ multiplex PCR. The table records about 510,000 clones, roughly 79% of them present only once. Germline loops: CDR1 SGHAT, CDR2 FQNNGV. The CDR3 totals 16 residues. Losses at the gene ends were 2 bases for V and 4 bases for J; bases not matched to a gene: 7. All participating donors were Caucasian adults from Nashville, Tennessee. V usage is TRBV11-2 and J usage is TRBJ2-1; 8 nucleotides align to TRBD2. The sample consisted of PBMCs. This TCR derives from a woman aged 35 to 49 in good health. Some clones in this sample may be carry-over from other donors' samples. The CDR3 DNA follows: TGTGCCAGCAGCTTACCGTTCGGGAGGGGATACAATGAGCAGTTCTTC. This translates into CASSLPFGRGYNEQFF.